These T cell receptor beta chains were read from a single sample in a study of CD8 T cells in ankylosing spondylitis. Each CDR3 protein gets one entry after TCRdb re-called the 5' RACE reads with MiXCR. The data show 150,000 to 200,000 distinct CDR3 sequences, with 13% seen just once and approximately 9.9% held by the top ten. The specimen sequenced was blood, either unsorted or a sorted T cell fraction (not recorded which). These receptors came from a female donor with ankylosing spondylitis or in good health (not recorded which). The CDR3 runs from the conserved cysteine through the conserved F or W. Fields, in order: CDR3 protein, J gene, V gene, D gene. D genes are given only for firm matches.

CASSLEQGLKLFF | TRBJ1-4 | TRBV7-9 | NA
CASSIVHASAYEQYF | TRBJ2-7 | TRBV19 | NA
CSVEGWAGALYEQYF | TRBJ2-7 | TRBV29-1 | TRBD2
CSARKEYGNEQYF | TRBJ2-7 | TRBV20-1 | NA
CSVEGQTQYF | TRBJ2-5 | TRBV29-1 | NA
CASSPTPGELFF | TRBJ2-2 | TRBV4-2 | NA
CASSFQLQAYGYTF | TRBJ1-2 | TRBV11-2 | NA
CSVLSGSTDTQYF | TRBJ2-3 | TRBV29-1 | NA
CASSVGTVDEQYF | TRBJ2-7 | TRBV9 | NA
CSVNGGRTEAFF | TRBJ1-1 | TRBV29-1 | NA
CASSPPAGDFLNEQFF | TRBJ2-1 | TRBV28 | TRBD2
CSVTGDYGYTF | TRBJ1-2 | TRBV29-1 | TRBD1
CASSFTGQGEGEQYF | TRBJ2-7 | TRBV11-2 | TRBD1
CASSFLNGGPYEQYF | TRBJ2-7 | TRBV7-9 | NA
CASSSYSGNTGELFF | TRBJ2-2 | TRBV5-1 | NA
CASSYGGGRGPEAFF | TRBJ1-1 | TRBV6-2/TRBV6-3 | TRBD1
CASSLKQGNQPQHF | TRBJ1-5 | TRBV18 | NA
CASSGAQGGEQFF | TRBJ2-1 | TRBV9 | NA
CSARGERESYEQFF | TRBJ2-1 | TRBV20-1 | TRBD2
CASSLADLGLTRTYQRF | TRBJ2-7 | TRBV7-9 | NA
CSVKQGGDTQYF | TRBJ2-3 | TRBV29-1 | NA
CASSPPSGRTDTQYF | TRBJ2-3 | TRBV18 | NA
CASTLAGVYNEQFF | TRBJ2-1 | TRBV7-3 | TRBD2
CASSLKGTGNSPLHF | TRBJ1-6 | TRBV7-3 | TRBD1
CASTPGTGDFGYTF | TRBJ1-2 | TRBV6-2/TRBV6-3 | TRBD1
CASSLFRAGAEDTQYF | TRBJ2-3 | TRBV4-3 | NA
CSARVAPSGGYEQYF | TRBJ2-7 | TRBV20-1 | TRBD2
CASTSGGSSYNEQFF | TRBJ2-1 | TRBV19 | NA
CASGTGTGGNSPLHF | TRBJ1-6 | TRBV2 | TRBD1
CASSVGGRGTGELFF | TRBJ2-2 | TRBV9 | NA
CASSLRETGVSTDTQYF | TRBJ2-3 | TRBV27 | TRBD1
CASSEADPRNTEAFF | TRBJ1-1 | TRBV2 | NA
CASSSHGGNTEAFF | TRBJ1-1 | TRBV12-3/TRBV12-4 | NA
CASSAGGQRNYGYTF | TRBJ1-2 | TRBV2 | NA
CSVERSGGARTF | TRBJ1-2 | TRBV29-1 | NA
CASSRGPGAITGELFF | TRBJ2-2 | TRBV28 | NA
CSAPSPKRISSYEQYF | TRBJ2-7 | TRBV20-1 | NA
CASSPLAGNEVDEQYF | TRBJ2-7 | TRBV4-2 | TRBD2
CSATTTDTQYF | TRBJ2-3 | TRBV20-1 | NA
CASSPPMEGFTDTQYF | TRBJ2-3 | TRBV18 | NA
CVSSFATGNYGYTF | TRBJ1-2 | TRBV5-1 | NA
CASSPLQGVLEQYF | TRBJ2-7 | TRBV7-2 | TRBD1
CASSAGPGRNTIYF | TRBJ1-3 | TRBV6-1 | NA
CASSQSAPGAVDTGELFF | TRBJ2-2 | TRBV3-1 | NA
CASSLGSVNQPQHF | TRBJ1-5 | TRBV5-1 | NA
CASSPILGTEAFF | TRBJ1-1 | TRBV7-3 | NA
CASSSGQGQETQYF | TRBJ2-5 | TRBV5-1 | TRBD1
CASSLGPVNGELFF | TRBJ2-2 | TRBV19 | NA
CSASRGSETQYF | TRBJ2-5 | TRBV20-1 | NA
CACETQETQYF | TRBJ2-5 | TRBV7-9 | NA
CASSSQGSSGNTIYF | TRBJ1-3 | TRBV7-2 | NA
CSVEASGRLDEQFF | TRBJ2-1 | TRBV29-1 | TRBD2
CASSFDSTASYEQYF | TRBJ2-7 | TRBV4-3 | NA
CSVRKITSNEQFF | TRBJ2-1 | TRBV20-1 | NA
CATSDPGTGAYNEQFF | TRBJ2-1 | TRBV24-1 | TRBD1